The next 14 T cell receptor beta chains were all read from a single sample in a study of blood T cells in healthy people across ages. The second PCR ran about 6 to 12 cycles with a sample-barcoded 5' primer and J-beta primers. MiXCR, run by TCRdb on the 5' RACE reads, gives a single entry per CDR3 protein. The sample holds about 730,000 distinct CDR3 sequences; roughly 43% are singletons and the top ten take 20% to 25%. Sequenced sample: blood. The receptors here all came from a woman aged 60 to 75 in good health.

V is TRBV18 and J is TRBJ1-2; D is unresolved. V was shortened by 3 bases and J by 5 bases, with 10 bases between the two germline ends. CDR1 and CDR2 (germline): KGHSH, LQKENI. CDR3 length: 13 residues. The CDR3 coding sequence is TGTGCCAGCTCACCGACGGTGGAGTATGGCTACACCTTC. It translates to CASSPTVEYGYTF.

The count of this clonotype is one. The CDR3 protein is CSAGARGLGTDTQYF. CDR3 sequence (DNA): TGCAGTGCTGGAGCACGGGGGCTGGGGACAGATACGCAGTATTTT. The chain links TRBV20-1 to TRBJ2-3; D could derive from TRBD1 or TRBD2 (6 bases each). V gave up 5 bases and J gave up 3 bases, with 18 bases separating them. This CDR3 comprises 15 residues. The V gene's germline CDR1 is DFQATT and CDR2 SNEGSKA (reference sequence).

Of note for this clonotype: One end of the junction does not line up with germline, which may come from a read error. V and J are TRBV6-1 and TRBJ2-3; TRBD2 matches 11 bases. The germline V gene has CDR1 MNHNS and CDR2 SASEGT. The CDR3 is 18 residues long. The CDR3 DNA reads TGTGCCAGCAGTACCGGGACTAGCGGCCTGGGGAGCACAGATACGCGGTATTTT. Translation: CASSTGTSGLGSTDTRYF.

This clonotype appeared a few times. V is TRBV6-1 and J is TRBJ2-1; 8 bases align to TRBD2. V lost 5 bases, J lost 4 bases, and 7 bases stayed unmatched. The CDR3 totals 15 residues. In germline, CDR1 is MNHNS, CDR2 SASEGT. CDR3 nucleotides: TGTGCCAGCAGTAAGCAACCGGGAGGGTACAATGAGCAGTTCTTC. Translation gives CASSKQPGGYNEQFF.

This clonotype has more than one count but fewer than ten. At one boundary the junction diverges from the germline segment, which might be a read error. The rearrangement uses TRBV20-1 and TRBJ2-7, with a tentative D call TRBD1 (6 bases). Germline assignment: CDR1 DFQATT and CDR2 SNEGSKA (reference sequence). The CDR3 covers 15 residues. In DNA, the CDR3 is TGCCGTGCTCTTCGCCGACAGGAACATTACAATGAGCAGTACTTC. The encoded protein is CRALRRQEHYNEQYF.

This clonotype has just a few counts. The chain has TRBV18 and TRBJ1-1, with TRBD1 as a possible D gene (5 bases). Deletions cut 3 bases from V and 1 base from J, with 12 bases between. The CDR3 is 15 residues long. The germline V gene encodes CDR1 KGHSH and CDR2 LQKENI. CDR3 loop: CASSPRQGENTEAFF. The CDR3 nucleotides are TGTGCCAGCTCACCCCGGCAGGGCGAGAACACTGAAGCTTTCTTT.

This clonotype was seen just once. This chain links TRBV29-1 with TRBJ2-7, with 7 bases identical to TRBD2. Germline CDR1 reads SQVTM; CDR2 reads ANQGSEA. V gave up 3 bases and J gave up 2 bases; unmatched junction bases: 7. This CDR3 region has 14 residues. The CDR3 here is CSVDNGAGAYEQYF. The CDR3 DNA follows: TGCAGCGTTGATAACGGGGCGGGGGCCTACGAGCAGTACTTC.

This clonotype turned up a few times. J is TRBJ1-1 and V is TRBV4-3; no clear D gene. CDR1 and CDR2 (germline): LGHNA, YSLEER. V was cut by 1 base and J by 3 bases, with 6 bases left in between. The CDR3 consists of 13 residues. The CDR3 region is CASSQGYDTEAFF. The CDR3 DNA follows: TGCGCCAGCAGCCAAGGGTACGACACTGAAGCTTTCTTT.

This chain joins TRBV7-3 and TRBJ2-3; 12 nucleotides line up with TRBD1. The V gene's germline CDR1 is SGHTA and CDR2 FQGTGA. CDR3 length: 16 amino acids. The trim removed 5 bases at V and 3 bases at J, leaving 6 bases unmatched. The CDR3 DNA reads TGTGCCAGCAGCGCAGGGACAGGGGGCTTTACAGATACGCAGTATTTT. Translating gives CASSAGTGGFTDTQYF.

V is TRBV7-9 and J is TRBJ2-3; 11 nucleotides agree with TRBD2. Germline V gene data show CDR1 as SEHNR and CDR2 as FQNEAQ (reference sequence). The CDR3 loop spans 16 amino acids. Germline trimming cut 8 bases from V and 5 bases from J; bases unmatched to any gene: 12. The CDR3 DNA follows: TGTGCCAGCGCGACCCTTAGCGGGAGGGCCGAAGATACGCAGTATTTT. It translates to CASATLSGRAEDTQYF.

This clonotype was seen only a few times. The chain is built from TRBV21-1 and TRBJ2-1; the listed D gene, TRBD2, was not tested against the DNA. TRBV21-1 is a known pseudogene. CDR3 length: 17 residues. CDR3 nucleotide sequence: TGTGCCAGCAGCACCGGGACTAGCGGGAGGTATGGGAATGAGCAGTTCTTC. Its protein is CASSTGTSGRYGNEQFF.

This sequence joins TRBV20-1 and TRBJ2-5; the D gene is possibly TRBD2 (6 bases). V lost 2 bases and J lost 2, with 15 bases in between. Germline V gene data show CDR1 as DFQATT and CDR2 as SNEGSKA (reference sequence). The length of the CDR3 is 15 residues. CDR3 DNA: TGCAGTGCTAGAAAAAGCTCTAGCGTGCAAGAGACCCAGTACTTC. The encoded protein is CSARKSSSVQETQYF.

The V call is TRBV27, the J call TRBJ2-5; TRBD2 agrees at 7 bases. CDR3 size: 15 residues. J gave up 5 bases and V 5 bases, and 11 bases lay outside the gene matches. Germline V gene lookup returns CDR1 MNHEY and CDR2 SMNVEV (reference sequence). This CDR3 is CASSRRLAPRETQYF. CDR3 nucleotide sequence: TGTGCCAGCAGTCGAAGACTAGCCCCCAGGGAGACCCAGTACTTC.

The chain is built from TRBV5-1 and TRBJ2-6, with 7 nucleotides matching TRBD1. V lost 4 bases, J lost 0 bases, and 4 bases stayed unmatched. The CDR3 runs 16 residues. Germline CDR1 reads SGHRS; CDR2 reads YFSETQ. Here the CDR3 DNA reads TGCGCCAGCAGCGGGGACAGTTTCTCTGGGGCCAACGTCCTGACTTTC. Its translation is CASSGDSFSGANVLTF.